The clone carrying this T cell receptor beta chain has ten or more counts. Antigen specificity is unknown. The sample originates from a study of CD8 T cells in ankylosing spondylitis. Study outcomes and limitations: Within ankylosing spondylitis blood, a TCR beta motif made up of under 10 highly homologous variants appeared to be characteristic.

Quantitative molecular-barcoded 5'-RACE generated the TCR beta libraries. Each CDR3 protein gets one entry after TCRdb re-called the 5' RACE reads with MiXCR. The data contain around 130,000 distinct CDR3 sequences, around 7% of them singletons. The CDR3 is made up of 13 amino acids. V gave up 5 bases and J gave up 2 bases; unmatched junction bases: 5. Germline-derived CDR1 and CDR2 are DFQATT and SNEGSKA (reference sequence). The sequenced sample consisted of blood, either unsorted or a sorted T cell fraction (not recorded which). The chain employs TRBV20-1 and TRBJ2-7; 8 positions match TRBD1. This sequence originates from a male donor with ankylosing spondylitis or in good health (not recorded which). The CDR3 coding sequence is TGCAGTGCTCGGCGGACAGGGCCCTACGAGCAGTACTTC. Its translation: CSARRTGPYEQYF.